Below, 14 T cell receptor beta chains from the same sample are listed, as sequenced in a study of blood T cell repertoires in COVID-19. Here immunoSEQ multiplex PCR was the method, and the copy in TCRdb shows in-frame clones only, minus some. The repertoire has about 400,000 clones, approximately 86% of them found once; the top ten carry 2.5% to 3.5%. Sequenced material: peripheral blood. These receptors originate from a human donor in a cohort sampled during active COVID-19.

This clone has a handful of counts. This rearrangement joins TRBV30 to TRBJ1-1; D gene unclear. This CDR3 has 16 amino acids. V was shortened by 0 bases and J by 2 bases, with 16 bases between the two germline ends. Germline-derived CDR1 and CDR2 are GTSNPN and SVGIG (reference sequence). CDR3 bases: TGTGCCTGGAGTGTACCCCCCCGCGTAAGTAACACTGAAGCTTTCTTT. It yields the protein CAWSVPPRVSNTEAFF.

The chain combines TRBV4-1 with TRBJ1-6; 7 bases agree with TRBD1. CDR1 and CDR2 from the germline V gene are MGHRA and YSYEKL. CDR3 length: 18 amino acids. J lost 1 base, V lost 8 bases, and 14 bases had no gene match. Written as DNA, the CDR3 is TGCGCCAGCCGCAAGACCATTCAGGGGGAATCCTATAATTCACCCCTCCACTTT. It translates to CASRKTIQGESYNSPLHF.

The chain joins TRBV6-4 to TRBJ2-7, with D possibly TRBD1 on 6 matching bases. The CDR3 totals 12 residues. With 10 bases removed from V and 2 bases from J, the gap between germline ends came to 12 bases. Germline CDR1 reads MRHNA; CDR2 reads SNTAGT. The CDR3 region has the DNA TGTGCCAACCGGGACAAGACCTACGAGCAGTACTTC. Protein: CANRDKTYEQYF.

The chain combines TRBV30 with TRBJ1-5; D might be TRBD1 (5 bases). Germline V gene sequence: CDR1 GTSNPN, CDR2 SVGIG (reference sequence). V lost 0 bases, J lost 2 bases, and 8 bases lay in between. The CDR3 is made up of 14 amino acids. The CDR3 here is CAWSVQDGNQPQHF. As DNA, the CDR3 is TGTGCCTGGAGTGTACAGGACGGCAATCAGCCCCAGCATTTT.

This chain uses TRBV15 with TRBJ2-1; D is undetermined. V was cut by 0 bases and J by 3 bases, with 9 bases left in between. The germline V gene encodes CDR1 LNHNV and CDR2 YYDKDF (reference sequence). The CDR3 has 15 residues. Written as DNA, the CDR3 is TGTGCCACCAGCAGAGATGGAGACGGCTACAATGAGCAGTTCTTC. It yields the protein CATSRDGDGYNEQFF.

The chain joins TRBV29-1 to TRBJ2-7; D uncertain. The CDR3 has 12 residues. Trimming left V 4 bases short and J 3 bases short, with 10 bases between. Germline CDR1 reads SQVTM; CDR2 reads ANQGSEA. The CDR3: CSVVGGGYEQYF. For the CDR3, the DNA is TGCAGCGTTGTCGGCGGCGGCTACGAGCAGTACTTC.

The rearrangement joins TRBV19 to TRBJ1-5; 8 bases are a match to TRBD1. The germline CDR1 and CDR2 sequences are LNHDA and SQIVND (reference sequence). The J segment lost 4 bases and the V segment lost 5 bases, leaving 7 bases of the junction unmatched. CDR3 length equals 15 residues. CDR3 nucleotide sequence: TGTGCCAGTAGTCCCAGCGGACAGGGTAATCAGCCCCAGCATTTT. This sequence encodes CASSPSGQGNQPQHF.

The chain joins TRBV12-5 to TRBJ2-1; 8 nucleotides match TRBD2. Germline CDR1 LGHNT, CDR2 FRNRAP. The CDR3 extends over 18 amino acids. With V trimmed by 0 bases and J by 7 bases, 14 bases remained unmatched. CDR3 loop: CASGLVLFRGGPRNEQFF. Here the CDR3 DNA reads TGTGCTAGTGGTTTGGTTCTCTTCCGCGGGGGGCCCAGGAATGAGCAGTTCTTC.

This chain uses TRBV19 with TRBJ1-2; the D is unclear. This CDR3 has 15 residues. Trimming removed 3 bases from V and 4 bases from J, with 15 bases in between. Germline CDR1 LNHDA, CDR2 SQIVND (reference sequence). The CDR3 protein is CASSIRRGSGYGYTF. CDR3 nucleotides: TGTGCCAGTAGTATTCGCCGTGGAAGCGGCTATGGCTACACCTTC.

The rearrangement links TRBV28 to TRBJ1-2; TRBD1 aligns across 7 bases. Germline trimming cut 1 base from V and 3 bases from J; bases unmatched to any gene: 11. Germline assignment: CDR1 MDHEN and CDR2 SYDVKM. The CDR3 contains 17 residues. The CDR3 DNA reads TGTGCCAGCAGTTTATACCCCCCACAGGGGCGCGACTATGGCTACACCTTC. This gives the protein CASSLYPPQGRDYGYTF.

The table lists this clone with a few counts. This chain connects TRBV19 to TRBJ1-5, with a weak D call TRBD1 (6 bases). CDR1 and CDR2 from the germline V gene are LNHDA and SQIVND (reference sequence). This CDR3 has 12 amino acids. V lost 4 bases and J 9 bases, leaving 10 bases between the germline ends. CDR3 bases: TGTGCCAGTAGTAACCCGGACAGGCCCCAGCATTTT. Amino acid sequence: CASSNPDRPQHF.

The chain carries TRBV28 and TRBJ1-4; D unclear. CDR3 length: 12 amino acids. Germline V gene sequence: CDR1 MDHEN, CDR2 SYDVKM. V was clipped by 5 bases and J by 2 bases, with 3 bases between them. The CDR3 reads CASSTTNEKLFF. The CDR3 nucleotides read TGTGCCAGCAGTACTACTAATGAAAAACTGTTTTTT.

V is TRBV5-1 and J is TRBJ2-7, with 10 bases lining up with TRBD1. The trim removed 4 bases at V and 2 bases at J, leaving 6 bases unmatched. CDR3 length equals 15 residues. The germline V gene encodes CDR1 SGHRS and CDR2 YFSETQ. The CDR3 region is CASSLGDRGPYEQYF. The CDR3 nucleotides are TGCGCCAGCAGCCTGGGGGACAGGGGACCCTACGAGCAGTACTTC.

V gene TRBV6-6 combines with J gene TRBJ2-5; TRBD2 aligns across 12 bases. CDR3 length equals 16 residues. Trimming took 6 bases from V and 0 from J; bases not matched to a gene: 5. Per germline, CDR1 MNHNY and CDR2 SVGAGI (reference sequence). CDR3 region: CASSPRTSGDQETQYF. CDR3 nucleotides: TGTGCCAGCAGCCCTAGGACTAGCGGGGACCAAGAGACCCAGTACTTC.